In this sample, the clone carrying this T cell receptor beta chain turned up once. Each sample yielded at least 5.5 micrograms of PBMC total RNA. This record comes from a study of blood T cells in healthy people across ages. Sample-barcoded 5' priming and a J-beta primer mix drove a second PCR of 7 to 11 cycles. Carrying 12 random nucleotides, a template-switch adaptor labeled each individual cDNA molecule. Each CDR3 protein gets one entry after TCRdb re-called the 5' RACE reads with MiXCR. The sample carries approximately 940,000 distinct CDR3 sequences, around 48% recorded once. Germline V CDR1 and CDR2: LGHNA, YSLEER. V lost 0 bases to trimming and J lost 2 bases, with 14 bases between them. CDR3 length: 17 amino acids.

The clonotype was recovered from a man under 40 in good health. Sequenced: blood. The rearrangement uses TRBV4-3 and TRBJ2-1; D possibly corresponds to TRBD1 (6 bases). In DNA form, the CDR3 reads TGCGCCAGCAGCCAAGATTTAGGACAGCTTACCTACAATGAGCAGTTCTTC. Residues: CASSQDLGQLTYNEQFF.